A selection of T cell receptor beta chains follows, all from one sample in a study of CD8 T cells in ankylosing spondylitis. TCRdb reprocessed the 5' RACE reads via MiXCR and lists one record per CDR3 protein. The sample records over 200,000 distinct CDR3 sequences, about 16% being singletons. Sequencing was performed on blood, either unsorted or a sorted T cell fraction (not recorded which). The receptors shown here come from a male donor with ankylosing spondylitis. CDR3s include the opening cysteine and the closing phenylalanine or tryptophan. The D gene is left open where the match is weak. Only some rows state a clone size, as once, few, many or a class for expanded clones.

J gene	clone size	V gene	D gene	CDR3 DNA	CDR3 protein
TRBJ1-1	NA	TRBV9	TRBD1	TGTGCCAGCAGCGCGACCGGGACAGGGCACACTGAAGCTTTCTTT	CASSATGTGHTEAFF
TRBJ1-2	few	TRBV20-1	TRBD1	TGCAGTGCTTTCCCGGGACAGGAGATTAACTATGGCTACACCTTC	CSAFPGQEINYGYTF
TRBJ2-1	NA	TRBV2	NA	TGTGCCAGCAGGGGTACGAGGTGGCTAGGCGATGAGCAGTTCTTC	CASRGTRWLGDEQFF
TRBJ2-5	NA	TRBV29-1	TRBD2	TGCACCCGAAGGGCTAGCGGGGGGGAGACCCAGTACTTC	CTRRASGGETQYF
TRBJ1-2	NA	TRBV12-3/TRBV12-4	TRBD1	TGTGCCAGCAGTTTGTCCGACAGGGGCTATGGCTACACCTTC	CASSLSDRGYGYTF
TRBJ2-3	few	TRBV12-3/TRBV12-4	TRBD2	TGTGCCAGCAGTTCGGGACTAGCGGGAGGGGATACGCAGTATTTT	CASSSGLAGGDTQYF
TRBJ1-1	NA	TRBV30	NA	TGTGCCTGGAGACCAATAGGTACGAACACTGAAGCTTTCTTT	CAWRPIGTNTEAFF
TRBJ2-7	few	TRBV9	TRBD2	TGTGCCAGCAGCATTGGACTAGCGGCCGCCTACGAGCAGTACTTC	CASSIGLAAAYEQYF
TRBJ1-1	NA	TRBV7-6	TRBD1	TGTGCCAGCAGCCTGACAGGGGTCACTGAAGCTTTCTTT	CASSLTGVTEAFF
TRBJ1-2	few	TRBV4-3	NA	TGCGCCAGCAGCCAAGCCCGGGGGCGAATCTATGGCTACACCTTC	CASSQARGRIYGYTF
TRBJ2-3	once	TRBV7-9	TRBD2	TGTGCCAGCACATCTAGCGGGAGCCGCACAGATACGCAGTATTTT	CASTSSGSRTDTQYF
TRBJ2-7	NA	TRBV7-9	TRBD2	TGTGCCAGCAGCTTATTAGACGGCGGGGGGTACTACGAGCAGTACTTC	CASSLLDGGGYYEQYF
TRBJ2-1	NA	TRBV7-2	TRBD2	TGTGCCAGCAGCTTATTGAGCGGGGGGGCCCATGAGCAGTTCTTC	CASSLLSGGAHEQFF
TRBJ2-1	many	TRBV29-1	NA	TGCAGCGTTGAGGGGACCACCAGCTCCTACAATGAGCAGTTCTTC	CSVEGTTSSYNEQFF
TRBJ2-1	few	TRBV29-1	TRBD1	TGCAGCGTTTCCGGGACAGGGGGCTGGAATGAGCAGTTCTTC	CSVSGTGGWNEQFF